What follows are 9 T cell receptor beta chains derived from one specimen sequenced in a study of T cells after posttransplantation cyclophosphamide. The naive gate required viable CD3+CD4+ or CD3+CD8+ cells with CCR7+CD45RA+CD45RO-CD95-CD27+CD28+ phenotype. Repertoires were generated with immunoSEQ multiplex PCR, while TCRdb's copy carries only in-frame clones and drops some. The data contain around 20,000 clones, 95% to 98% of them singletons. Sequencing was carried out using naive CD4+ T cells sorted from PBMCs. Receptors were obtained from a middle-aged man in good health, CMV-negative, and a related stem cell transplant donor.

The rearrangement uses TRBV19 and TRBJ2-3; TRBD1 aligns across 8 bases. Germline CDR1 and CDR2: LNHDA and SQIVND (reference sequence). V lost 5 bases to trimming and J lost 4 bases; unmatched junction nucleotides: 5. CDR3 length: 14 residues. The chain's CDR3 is CASSPRTGSDTQYF. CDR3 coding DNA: TGTGCCAGTAGTCCTAGGACAGGGTCAGATACGCAGTATTTT.

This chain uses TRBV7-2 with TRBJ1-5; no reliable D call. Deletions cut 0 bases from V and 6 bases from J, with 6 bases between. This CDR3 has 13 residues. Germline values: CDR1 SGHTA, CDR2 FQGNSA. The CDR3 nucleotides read TGTGCCAGCAGCTTAGCCGGGTTTCAGCCCCAGCATTTT. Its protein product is CASSLAGFQPQHF. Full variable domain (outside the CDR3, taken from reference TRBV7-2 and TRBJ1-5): GAGVSQSPSNKVTEKGKDVELRCDPISGHTALYWYRQSLGQGLEFLIYFQGNSAPDKSGLPSDRFSAERTGGSVSTLTIQRTQQEDSAVYLCASSLAGFQPQHFGDGTRLSIL.

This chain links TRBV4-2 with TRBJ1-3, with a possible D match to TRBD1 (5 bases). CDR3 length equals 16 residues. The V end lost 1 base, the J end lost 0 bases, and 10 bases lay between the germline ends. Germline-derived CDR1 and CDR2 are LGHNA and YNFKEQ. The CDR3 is CASSQADSSSGNTIYF. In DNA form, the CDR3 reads TGTGCCAGCAGCCAAGCAGACAGTAGCTCTGGAAACACCATATATTTT.

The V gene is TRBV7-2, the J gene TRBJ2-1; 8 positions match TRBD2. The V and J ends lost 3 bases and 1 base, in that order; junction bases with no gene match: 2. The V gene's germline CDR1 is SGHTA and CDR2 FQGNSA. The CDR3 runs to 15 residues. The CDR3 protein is CASSFAGGSYNEQFF. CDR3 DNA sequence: TGTGCCAGCAGCTTCGCGGGAGGATCCTACAATGAGCAGTTCTTC.

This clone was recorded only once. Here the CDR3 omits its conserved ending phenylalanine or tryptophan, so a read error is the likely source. Here the CDR3 reads CASSQRTSGRPEQYL. The DNA of the CDR3 is TGCGCCAGCAGCCAACGCACTAGCGGGAGACCCGAGCAGTACCTC. The gene calls are TRBV4-1 and TRBJ2-7; 11 bases fit TRBD2. The junction had 6 bases not matched to a gene; V was cut back by 2 bases and J by 6 bases. Germline CDR1 is MGHRA and CDR2 is YSYEKL. CDR3 length: 15 residues.

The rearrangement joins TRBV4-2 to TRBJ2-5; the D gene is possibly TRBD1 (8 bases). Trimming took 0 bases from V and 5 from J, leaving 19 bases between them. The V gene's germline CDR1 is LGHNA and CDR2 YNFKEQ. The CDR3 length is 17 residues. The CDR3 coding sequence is TGTGCCAGCAGCCAAGAGCCTATTACAGGGGGGGGCGAGACCCAGTACTTC. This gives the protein CASSQEPITGGGETQYF.

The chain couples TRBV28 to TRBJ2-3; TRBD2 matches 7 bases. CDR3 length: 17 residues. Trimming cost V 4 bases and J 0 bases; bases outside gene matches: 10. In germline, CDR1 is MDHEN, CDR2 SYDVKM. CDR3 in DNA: TGTGCCAGCAGTTCGACCTCTAGCGGCTCGAGCACAGATACGCAGTATTTT. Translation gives CASSSTSSGSSTDTQYF.

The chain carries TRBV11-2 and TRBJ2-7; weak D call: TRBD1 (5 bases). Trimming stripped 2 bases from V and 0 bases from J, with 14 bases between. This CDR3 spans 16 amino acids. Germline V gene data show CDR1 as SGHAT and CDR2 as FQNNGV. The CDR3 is CASSLQGLEVSYEQYF. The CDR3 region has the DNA TGTGCCAGCAGCTTACAGGGATTAGAGGTCTCCTACGAGCAGTACTTC.

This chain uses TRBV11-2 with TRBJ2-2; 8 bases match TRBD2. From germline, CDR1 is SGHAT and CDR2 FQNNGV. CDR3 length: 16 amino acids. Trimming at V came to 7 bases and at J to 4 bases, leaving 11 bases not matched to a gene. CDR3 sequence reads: CASTKFTSGATGELFF. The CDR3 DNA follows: TGTGCCAGCACCAAATTCACTAGCGGTGCCACCGGGGAGCTGTTTTTT.